This T cell receptor beta chain was obtained from a study of identifying expanded T cells in peripheral blood (dated by TCRdb to between 2018 and 2021). About the investigation overall: Technical replicates were generated by sequencing separate aliquots of the same genomic DNA pool, and four replicates were compared pairwise. The study at large found these results: The authors expected biological variance in healthy repertoires might increase further over much longer intervals such as months to years. Across all healthy donors, variance in clone template counts between approximately two-week samples was found to increase significantly with total template count. The beta-binomial model significantly reduced the number of clones called differentially abundant and the false-positive rate across all healthy-donor time intervals. The binomial model flagged 0.9 to 1.5 differentially abundant clones between technical replicates but 15 to 17 over roughly 2 weeks and roughly 19 over about four weeks.

No immune events, such as infections, were documented for the healthy donors during the collection period. Blood repertoires from healthy donors were used as a training cohort for calibrating time-dependent variance in a beta-binomial model of differential abundance of T-cell clones. The training cohort was composed of some ten healthy donors, 3 female and 7 male. An age range of about 29 to 65 years, with an average of roughly 47 years, was recorded for the donors. Whole blood was collected from each healthy donor at three time points spaced around 2 weeks apart and obtained from a commercial supplier. For immunosequencing, genomic DNA was extracted from whole blood that had not been sorted. Per the germline V gene (reference sequence), SEHNR is the CDR1 and FQNEAQ is the CDR2. The CDR3 goes from the cysteine to the phenylalanine over 14 residues. This entry keeps only the CDR3 DNA: 42 bases, framed from base 1. The germline V and J ends show losses of 6 bases and 8 bases respectively, and no gene match explains 9 bases of the junction.

The immunoSEQ Assay, which relies on bias-controlled multiplex PCR amplification of genomic DNA, was used to profile TCRbeta CDR3 regions. On the study's bioinformatics: The absolute abundance of each unique TCRbeta CDR3 region was quantified after sequences were collapsed and filtered. Differential abundance was assessed using a binomial (Fisher-equivalent) model and a beta-binomial model in which time-dependent variance fitted from healthy donors was added. Clones with fewer than 5 combined templates were removed, and a clone was called differentially abundant if the clone's Benjamini-Hochberg FDR was below 0.01. The form v = (b*log(k)+a)^2 was used to model beta-binomial variance as a function of total template count across the two samples. TCRdb stores this immuneACCESS table with in-frame sequences only. Part of the clones is absent; in the studies checked, under half of the shortfall reflects unresolved V genes, and no reason is known for the rest. That table supplies the V and J calls and clone size; D and trimming were determined from the DNA. This sample holds more than 50,000 clones; around 81% were observed only once. Clones ranked in the top ten supply 17% of the sample.

About this clone: Its antigen is not yet known. The input lacks base qualities; no much larger clone sits a single base away.

The rearranged segments are TRBV7-9 and TRBJ1-4, with TRBD1 identical over 7 junction bases. The TCR sequence derives from a person aged 18-69 years in good health. Material: blood. The nucleotide sequence reads TGTGCCAGCAGTTTTACAGGGGTAGGCGAAAAACTGTTTTTT. This sequence encodes CASSFTGVGEKLFF. Joined to the reference TRBV7-9 and TRBJ1-4 proteins, this CDR3 gives the full variable domain: DTGVSQNPRHKITKRGQNVTFRCDPISEHNRLYWYRQTLGQGPEFLTYFQNEAQLEKSRLLSDRFSAERPKGSFSTLEIQRTEQGDSAMYLCASSFTGVGEKLFFGSGTQLSVL.